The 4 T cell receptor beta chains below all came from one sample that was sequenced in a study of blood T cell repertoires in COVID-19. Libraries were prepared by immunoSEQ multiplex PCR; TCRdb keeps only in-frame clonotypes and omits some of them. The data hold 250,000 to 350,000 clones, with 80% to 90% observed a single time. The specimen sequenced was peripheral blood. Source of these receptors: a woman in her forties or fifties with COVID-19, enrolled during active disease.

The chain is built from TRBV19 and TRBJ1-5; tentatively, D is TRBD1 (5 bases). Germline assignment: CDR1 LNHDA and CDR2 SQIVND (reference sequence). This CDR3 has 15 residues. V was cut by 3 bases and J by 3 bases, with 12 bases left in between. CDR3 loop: CASSISGMVNQPQHF. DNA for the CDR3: TGTGCCAGTAGTATCTCAGGGATGGTCAATCAGCCCCAGCATTTT.

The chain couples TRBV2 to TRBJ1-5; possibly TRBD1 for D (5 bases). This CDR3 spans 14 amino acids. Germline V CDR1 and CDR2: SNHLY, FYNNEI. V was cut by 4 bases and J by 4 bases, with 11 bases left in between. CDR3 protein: CASSGPRENQPQHF. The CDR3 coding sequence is TGTGCCAGCAGTGGTCCCAGGGAAAATCAGCCCCAGCATTTT.

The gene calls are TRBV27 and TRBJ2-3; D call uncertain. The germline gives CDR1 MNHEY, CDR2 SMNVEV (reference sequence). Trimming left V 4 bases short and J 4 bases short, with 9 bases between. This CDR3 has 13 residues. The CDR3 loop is CASSSLTSDTQYF. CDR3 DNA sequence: TGTGCCAGCAGTTCGTTAACTTCAGATACGCAGTATTTT.

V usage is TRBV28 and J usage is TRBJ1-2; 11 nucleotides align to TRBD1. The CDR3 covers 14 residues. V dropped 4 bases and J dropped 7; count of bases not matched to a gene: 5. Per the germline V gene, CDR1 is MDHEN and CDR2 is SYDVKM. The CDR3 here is CASSWTGGERGYTF. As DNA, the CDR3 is TGTGCCAGCAGTTGGACAGGGGGCGAACGTGGCTACACCTTC.